This T cell receptor beta chain was sequenced for a study of cytomegalovirus exposure and HLA in healthy donors. The PCR employed 60 Vbeta primers together with 13 Jbeta primers. The assay was immunoSEQ multiplex PCR, and TCRdb's table has in-frame clones only and misses some. The sample lists about 180,000 clones, 70% to 80% seen once, with more than 1.4% in the top ten. This CDR3 is built from 15 residues. The V segment lost 0 bases and the J segment 5 bases; nucleotides outside the gene matches: 6. The germline V gene encodes CDR1 LNHNV and CDR2 YYDKDF (reference sequence). This rearrangement joins TRBV15 to TRBJ1-2, with TRBD1 matching 7 bases. The TCR sequence derives from a man between 18 and 35 years old in good health and CMV-seronegative. Sample: PBMCs. The CDR3 nucleotides read TGTGCCACCAGCAGAGAAATGGACAGGACGTATGGCTACACCTTC. Its protein is CATSREMDRTYGYTF.